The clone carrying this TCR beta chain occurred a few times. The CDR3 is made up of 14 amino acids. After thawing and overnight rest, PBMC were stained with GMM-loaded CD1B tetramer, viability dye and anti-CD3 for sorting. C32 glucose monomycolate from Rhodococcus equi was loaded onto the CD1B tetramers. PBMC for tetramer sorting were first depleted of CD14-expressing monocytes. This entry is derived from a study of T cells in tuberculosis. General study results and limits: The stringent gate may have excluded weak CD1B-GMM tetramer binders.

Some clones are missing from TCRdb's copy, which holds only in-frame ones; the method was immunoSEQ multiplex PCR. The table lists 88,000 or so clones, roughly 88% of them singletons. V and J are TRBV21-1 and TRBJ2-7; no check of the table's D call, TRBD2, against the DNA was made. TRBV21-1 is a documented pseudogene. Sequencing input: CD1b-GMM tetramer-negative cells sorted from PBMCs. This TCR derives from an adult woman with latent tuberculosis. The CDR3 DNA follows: TGTGCCAGCAGACCTAGCGGGGGTGACTACGAGCAGTACTTC. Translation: CASRPSGGDYEQYF.